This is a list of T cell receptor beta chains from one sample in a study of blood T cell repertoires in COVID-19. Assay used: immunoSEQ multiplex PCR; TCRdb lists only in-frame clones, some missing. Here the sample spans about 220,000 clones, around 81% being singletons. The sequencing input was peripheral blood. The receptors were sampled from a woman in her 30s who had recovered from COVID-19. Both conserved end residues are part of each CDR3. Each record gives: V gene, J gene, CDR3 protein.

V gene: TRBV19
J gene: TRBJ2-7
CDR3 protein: CASSRGGGYEQYF

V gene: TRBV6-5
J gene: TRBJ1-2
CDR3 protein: CASTPTANYGYTF

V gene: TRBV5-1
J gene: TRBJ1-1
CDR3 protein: CASSMGTRAEAFF

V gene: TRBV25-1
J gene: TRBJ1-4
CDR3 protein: CASSDRQVSREKLFF

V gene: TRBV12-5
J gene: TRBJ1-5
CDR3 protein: CASGLVEGAQHF

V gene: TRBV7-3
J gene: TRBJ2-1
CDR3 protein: CASSLQQDNEQFF

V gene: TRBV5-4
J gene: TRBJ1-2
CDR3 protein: CASSRPGTGSHGYGYTF

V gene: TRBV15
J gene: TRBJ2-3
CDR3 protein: CATSRDSLAGGWWGGPDTQYF

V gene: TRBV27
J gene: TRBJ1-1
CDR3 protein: CASRRTGITEAFF

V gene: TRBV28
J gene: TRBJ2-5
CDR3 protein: CASSRPQGPQETQYF

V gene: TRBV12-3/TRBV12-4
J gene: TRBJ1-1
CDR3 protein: CASSLGRNTEAFF

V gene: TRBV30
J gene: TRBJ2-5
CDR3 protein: CAWRGGGKQETQYF

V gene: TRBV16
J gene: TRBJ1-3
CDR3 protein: CASSLTSGNTIYF

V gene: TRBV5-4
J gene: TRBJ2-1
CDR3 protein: CASSLSGSDEQFF

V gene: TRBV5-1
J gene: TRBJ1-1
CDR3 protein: CARRGGARAGGYGTEAFF

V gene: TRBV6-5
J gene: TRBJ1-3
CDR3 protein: CASRGWGSIYF

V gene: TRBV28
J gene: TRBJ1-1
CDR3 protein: CASSLPSMNTEAFF

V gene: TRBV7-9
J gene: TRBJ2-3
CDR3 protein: CASILAGAAVVTQYF

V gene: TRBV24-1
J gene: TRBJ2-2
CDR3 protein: CATSDGREGLAGELFF

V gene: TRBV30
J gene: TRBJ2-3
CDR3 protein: CAWSVTEWDTQYF

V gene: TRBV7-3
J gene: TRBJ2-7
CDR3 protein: CASSTRPQPGLQYF

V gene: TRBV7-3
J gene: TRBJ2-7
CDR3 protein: CASSSSPYEQYF

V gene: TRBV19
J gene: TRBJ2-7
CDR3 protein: CASSAFHGGYEQYF

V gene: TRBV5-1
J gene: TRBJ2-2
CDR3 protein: CASSLPNRGTGELFF

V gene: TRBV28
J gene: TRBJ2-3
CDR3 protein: CATGLAETSTDTQYF

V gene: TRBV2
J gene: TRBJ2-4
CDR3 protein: CASMGQAGTIQYF

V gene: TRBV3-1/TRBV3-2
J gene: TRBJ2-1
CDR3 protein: CASSQDAPWSGRAHEQFF

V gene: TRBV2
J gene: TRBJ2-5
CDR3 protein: CASSEGTVQETQYF

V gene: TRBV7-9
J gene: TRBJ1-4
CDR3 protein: CASSLIVTGDEKLFF

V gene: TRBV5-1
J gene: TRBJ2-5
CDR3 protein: CASSFGQGYQETQYF

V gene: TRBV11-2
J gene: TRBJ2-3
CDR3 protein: CASSFLGLREDTQYF

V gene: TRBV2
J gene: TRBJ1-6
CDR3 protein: CASSEMGQYNSPLHF

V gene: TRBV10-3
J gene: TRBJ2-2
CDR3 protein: CAISGDRGRDGELFF

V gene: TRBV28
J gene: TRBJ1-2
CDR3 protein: CASSLGVDYGYTF

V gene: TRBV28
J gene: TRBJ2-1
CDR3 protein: CASSLGTSVGEQFF

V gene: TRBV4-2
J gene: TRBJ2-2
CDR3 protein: CASSQVIAVTGELFF

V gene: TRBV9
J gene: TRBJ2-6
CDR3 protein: CASSVGALAGLSGANVLTF

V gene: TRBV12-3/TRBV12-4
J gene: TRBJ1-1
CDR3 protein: CASSLGGGTEAFF

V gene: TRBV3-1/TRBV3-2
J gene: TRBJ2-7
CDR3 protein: CASSQDQYEQYF

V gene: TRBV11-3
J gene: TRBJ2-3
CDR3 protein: CASSLVLGATQYF

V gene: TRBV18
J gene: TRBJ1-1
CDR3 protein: CASSEGRTEAFF

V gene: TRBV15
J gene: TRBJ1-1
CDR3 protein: CATSRGNEAFF